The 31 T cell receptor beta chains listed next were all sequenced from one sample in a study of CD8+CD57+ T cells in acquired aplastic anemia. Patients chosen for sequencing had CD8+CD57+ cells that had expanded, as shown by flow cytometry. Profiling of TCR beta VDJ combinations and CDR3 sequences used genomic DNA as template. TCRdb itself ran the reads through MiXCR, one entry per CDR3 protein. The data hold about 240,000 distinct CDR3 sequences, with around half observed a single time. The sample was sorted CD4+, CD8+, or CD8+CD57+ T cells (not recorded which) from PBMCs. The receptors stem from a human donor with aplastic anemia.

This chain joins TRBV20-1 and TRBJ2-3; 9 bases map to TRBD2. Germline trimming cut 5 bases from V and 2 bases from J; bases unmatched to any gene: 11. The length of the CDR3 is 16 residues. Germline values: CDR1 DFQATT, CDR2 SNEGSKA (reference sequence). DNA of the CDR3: TGCAGTGCTGCACGGAGTAGCGGGGGTTACACAGATACGCAGTATTTT. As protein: CSAARSSGGYTDTQYF.

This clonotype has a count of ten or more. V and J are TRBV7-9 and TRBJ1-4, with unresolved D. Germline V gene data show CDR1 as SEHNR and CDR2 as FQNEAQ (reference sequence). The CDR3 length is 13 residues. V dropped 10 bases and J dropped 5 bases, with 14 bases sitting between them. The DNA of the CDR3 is TGTGCCACCGAGGGTGGGAAGAATGAAAAACTGTTTTTT. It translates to CATEGGKNEKLFF.

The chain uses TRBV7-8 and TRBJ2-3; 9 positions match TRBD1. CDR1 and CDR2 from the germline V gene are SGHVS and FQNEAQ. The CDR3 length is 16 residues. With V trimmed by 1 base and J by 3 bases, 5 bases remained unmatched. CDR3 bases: TGTGCCAGCAGCTTAGGGTACAGGGGGCGGACAGATACGCAGTATTTT. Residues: CASSLGYRGRTDTQYF.

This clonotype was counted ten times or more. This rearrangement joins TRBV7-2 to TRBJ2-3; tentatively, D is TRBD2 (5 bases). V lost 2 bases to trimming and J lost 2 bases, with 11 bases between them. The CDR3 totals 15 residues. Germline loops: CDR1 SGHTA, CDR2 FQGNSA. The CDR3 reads CASSLWYSATDTQYF. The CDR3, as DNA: TGTGCCAGCAGCTTATGGTATAGCGCCACAGATACGCAGTATTTT.

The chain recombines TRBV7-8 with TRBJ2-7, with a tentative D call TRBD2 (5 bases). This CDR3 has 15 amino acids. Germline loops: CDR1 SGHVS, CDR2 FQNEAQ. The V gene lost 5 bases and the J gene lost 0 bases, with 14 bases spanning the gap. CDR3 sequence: CASSPTSRGSYEQYF. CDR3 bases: TGTGCCAGCAGCCCAACCTCCCGGGGCTCCTACGAGCAGTACTTC.

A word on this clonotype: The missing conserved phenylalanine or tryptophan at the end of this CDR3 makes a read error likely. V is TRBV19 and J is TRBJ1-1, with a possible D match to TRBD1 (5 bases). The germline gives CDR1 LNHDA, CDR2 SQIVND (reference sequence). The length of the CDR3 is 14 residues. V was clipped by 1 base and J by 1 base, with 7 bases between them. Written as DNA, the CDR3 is TGTGCCAGTAGTATAGGCGGGGGGAACACTGAAGCTTTCTCT. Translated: CASSIGGGNTEAFS.

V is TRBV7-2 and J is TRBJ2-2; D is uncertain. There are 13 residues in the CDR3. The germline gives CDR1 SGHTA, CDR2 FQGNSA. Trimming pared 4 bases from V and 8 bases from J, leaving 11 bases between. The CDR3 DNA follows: TGTGCCAGCAGCTCGCACAACCTAGGGGAGCTGTTTTTT. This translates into CASSSHNLGELFF.

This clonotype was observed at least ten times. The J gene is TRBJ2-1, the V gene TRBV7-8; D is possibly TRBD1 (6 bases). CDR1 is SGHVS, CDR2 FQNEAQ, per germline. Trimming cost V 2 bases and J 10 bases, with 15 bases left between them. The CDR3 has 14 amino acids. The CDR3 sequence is CASSLMTGSKEQFF. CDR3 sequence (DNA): TGTGCCAGCAGCTTAATGACAGGTTCAAAGGAGCAGTTCTTC.

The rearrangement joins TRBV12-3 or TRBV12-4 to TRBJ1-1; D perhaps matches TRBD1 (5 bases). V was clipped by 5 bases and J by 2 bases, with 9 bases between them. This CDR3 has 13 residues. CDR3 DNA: TGTGCCAGCAGTCTTTGGGACAACACTGAAGCTTTCTTT. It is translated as CASSLWDNTEAFF.

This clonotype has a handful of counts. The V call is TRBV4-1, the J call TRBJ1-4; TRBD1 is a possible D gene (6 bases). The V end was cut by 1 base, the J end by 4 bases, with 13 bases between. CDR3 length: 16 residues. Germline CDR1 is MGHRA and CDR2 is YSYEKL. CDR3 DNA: TGCGCCAGCAGCCAAGGACAGGTTAGAGGTAATGAAAAACTGTTTTTT. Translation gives CASSQGQVRGNEKLFF.

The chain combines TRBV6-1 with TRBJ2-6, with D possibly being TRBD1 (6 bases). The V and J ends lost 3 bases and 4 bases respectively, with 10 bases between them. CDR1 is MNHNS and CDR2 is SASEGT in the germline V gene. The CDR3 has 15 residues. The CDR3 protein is CASSDRDTGANVLTF. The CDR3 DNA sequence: TGTGCCAGCAGTGACAGGGACACCGGGGCCAACGTCCTGACTTTC.

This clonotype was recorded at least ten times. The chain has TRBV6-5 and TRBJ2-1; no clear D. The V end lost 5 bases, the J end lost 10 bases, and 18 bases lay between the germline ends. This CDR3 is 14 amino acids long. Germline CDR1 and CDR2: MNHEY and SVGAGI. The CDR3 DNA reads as TGTGCCAGCAGTCAGGACCAACTCTGGAGCGAGCAGTTCTTC. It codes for CASSQDQLWSEQFF.

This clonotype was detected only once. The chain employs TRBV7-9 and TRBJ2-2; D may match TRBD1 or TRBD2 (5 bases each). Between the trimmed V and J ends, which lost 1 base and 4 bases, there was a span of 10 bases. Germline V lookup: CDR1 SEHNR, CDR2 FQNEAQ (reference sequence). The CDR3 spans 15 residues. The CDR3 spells CASSLGGGLTGELFF. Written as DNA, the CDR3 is TGTGCCAGCAGCTTAGGTGGGGGTCTCACCGGGGAGCTGTTTTTT.

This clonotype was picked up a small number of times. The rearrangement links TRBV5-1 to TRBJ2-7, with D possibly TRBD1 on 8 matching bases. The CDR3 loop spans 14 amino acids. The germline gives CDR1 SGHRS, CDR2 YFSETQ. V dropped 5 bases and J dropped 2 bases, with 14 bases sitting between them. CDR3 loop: CASRGTGGAYEQYF. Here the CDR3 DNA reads TGCGCCAGCAGAGGAACAGGGGGGGCCTACGAGCAGTACTTC. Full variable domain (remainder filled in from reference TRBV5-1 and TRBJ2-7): KAGVTQTPRYLIKTRGQQVTLSCSPISGHRSVSWYQQTPGQGLQFLFEYFSETQRNKGNFPGRFSGRQFSNSRSEMNVSTLELGDSALYLCASRGTGGAYEQYFGPGTRLTVT.

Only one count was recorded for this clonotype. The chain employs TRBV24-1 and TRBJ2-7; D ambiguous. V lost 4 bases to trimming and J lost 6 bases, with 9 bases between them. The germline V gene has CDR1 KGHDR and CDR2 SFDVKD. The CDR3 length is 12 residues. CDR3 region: CATSDLRGEQYF. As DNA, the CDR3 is TGTGCCACCAGTGACCTGCGTGGCGAGCAGTACTTC.

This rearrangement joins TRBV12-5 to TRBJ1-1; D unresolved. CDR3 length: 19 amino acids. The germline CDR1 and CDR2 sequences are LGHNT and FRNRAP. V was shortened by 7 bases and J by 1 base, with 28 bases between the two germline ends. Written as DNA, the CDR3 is TGTGCTAGTGCCTTCAGCCTCCTCCGCTCAGGCCTAGAGAACACTGAAGCTTTCTTT. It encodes CASAFSLLRSGLENTEAFF.

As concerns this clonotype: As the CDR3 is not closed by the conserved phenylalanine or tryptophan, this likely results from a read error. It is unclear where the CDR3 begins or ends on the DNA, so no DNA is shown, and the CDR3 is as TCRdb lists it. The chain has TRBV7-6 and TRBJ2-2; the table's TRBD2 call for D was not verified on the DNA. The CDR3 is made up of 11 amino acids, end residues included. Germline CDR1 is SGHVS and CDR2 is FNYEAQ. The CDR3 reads CASSPIPLRGY.

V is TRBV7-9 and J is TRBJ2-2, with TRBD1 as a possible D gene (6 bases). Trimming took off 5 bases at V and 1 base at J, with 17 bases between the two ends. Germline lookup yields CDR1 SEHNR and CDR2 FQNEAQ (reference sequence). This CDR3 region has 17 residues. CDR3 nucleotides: TGTGCCAGCAGCCCCTGGACAGCTTCAGTGAACACCGGGGAGCTGTTTTTT. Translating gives CASSPWTASVNTGELFF.

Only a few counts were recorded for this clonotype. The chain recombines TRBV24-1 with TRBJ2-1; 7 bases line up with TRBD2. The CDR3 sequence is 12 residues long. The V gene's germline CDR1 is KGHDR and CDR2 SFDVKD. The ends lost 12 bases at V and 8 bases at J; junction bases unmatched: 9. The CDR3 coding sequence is TGTGCCCAGACTAGCCTGATCGATGAGCAGTTCTTC. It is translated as CAQTSLIDEQFF.

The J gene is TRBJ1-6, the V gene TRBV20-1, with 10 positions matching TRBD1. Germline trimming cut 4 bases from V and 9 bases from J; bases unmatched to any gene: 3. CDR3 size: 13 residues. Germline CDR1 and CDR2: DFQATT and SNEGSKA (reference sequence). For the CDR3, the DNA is TGCAGTGCTATGGACAGGGGGACTTCACCCCTCCACTTT. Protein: CSAMDRGTSPLHF.

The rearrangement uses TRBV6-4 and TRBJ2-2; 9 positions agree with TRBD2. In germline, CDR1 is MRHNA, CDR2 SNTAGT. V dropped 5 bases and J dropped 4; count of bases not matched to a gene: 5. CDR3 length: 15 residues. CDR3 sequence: CASSRLAGPTGELFF. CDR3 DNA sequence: TGTGCCAGCAGTCGCCTAGCGGGGCCCACCGGGGAGCTGTTTTTT.

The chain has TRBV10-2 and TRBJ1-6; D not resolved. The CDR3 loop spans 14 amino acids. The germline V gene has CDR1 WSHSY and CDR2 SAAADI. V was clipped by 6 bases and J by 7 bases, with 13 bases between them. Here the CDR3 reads CASSPGMENSPLHF. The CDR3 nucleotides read TGCGCCAGCAGCCCTGGGATGGAGAATTCACCCCTCCACTTT.

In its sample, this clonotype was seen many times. CDR3 amino acids: CASSIDRGPGEQYF. The CDR3 DNA reads as TGCGCCAGCAGCATAGACAGGGGTCCGGGCGAGCAGTACTTC. This chain connects TRBV5-1 to TRBJ2-7; 8 nucleotides match TRBD1. Germline trimming cut 4 bases from V and 6 bases from J; bases unmatched to any gene: 9. The CDR3 is 14 residues long. The V gene's germline CDR1 is SGHRS and CDR2 YFSETQ.

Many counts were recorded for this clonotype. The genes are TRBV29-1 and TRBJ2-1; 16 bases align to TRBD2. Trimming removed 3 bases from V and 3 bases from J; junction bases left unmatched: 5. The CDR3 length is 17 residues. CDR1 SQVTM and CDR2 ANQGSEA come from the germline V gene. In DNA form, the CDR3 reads TGCAGCGTTGAGGGGACTAGCGGGAGGGCGGTCTACAATGAGCAGTTCTTC. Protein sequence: CSVEGTSGRAVYNEQFF.

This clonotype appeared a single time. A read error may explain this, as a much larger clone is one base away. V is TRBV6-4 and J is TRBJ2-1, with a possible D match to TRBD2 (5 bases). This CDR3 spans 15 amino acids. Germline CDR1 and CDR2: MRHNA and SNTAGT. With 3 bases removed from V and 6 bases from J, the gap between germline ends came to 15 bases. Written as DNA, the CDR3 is TGTGCCAGCAGTGATGGTGGGAGTGGTGGCAATGAGCAGTTCTTC. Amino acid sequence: CASSDGGSGGNEQFF.

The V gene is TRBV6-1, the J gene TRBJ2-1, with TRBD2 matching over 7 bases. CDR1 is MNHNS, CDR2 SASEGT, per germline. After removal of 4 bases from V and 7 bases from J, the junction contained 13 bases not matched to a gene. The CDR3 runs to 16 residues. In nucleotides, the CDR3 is TGTGCCAGCAGTGCGCCGGCAGCGGGACTTTTGAATGAGCAGTTCTTC. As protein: CASSAPAAGLLNEQFF.

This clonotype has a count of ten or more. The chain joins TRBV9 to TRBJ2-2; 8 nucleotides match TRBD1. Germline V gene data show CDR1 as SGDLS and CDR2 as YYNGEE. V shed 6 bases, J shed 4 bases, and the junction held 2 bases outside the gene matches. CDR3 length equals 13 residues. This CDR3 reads CASTGQVTGELFF. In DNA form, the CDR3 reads TGTGCCAGCACGGGACAGGTCACCGGGGAGCTGTTTTTT.

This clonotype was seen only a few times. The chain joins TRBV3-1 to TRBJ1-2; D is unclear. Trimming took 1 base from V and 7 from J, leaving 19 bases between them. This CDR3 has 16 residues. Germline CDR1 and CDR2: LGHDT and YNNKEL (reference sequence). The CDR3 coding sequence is TGTGCCAGCAGCCAAGTCTCGGAAGTCATCTTCTCTGGCTACACCTTC. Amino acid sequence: CASSQVSEVIFSGYTF.

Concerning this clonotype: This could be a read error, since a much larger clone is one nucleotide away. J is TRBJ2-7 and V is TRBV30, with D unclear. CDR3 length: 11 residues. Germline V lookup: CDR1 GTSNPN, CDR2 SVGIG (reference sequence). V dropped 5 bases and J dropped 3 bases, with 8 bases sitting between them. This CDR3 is CAWGDRYEQYF. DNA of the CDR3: TGTGCCTGGGGTGACCGCTACGAGCAGTACTTC.

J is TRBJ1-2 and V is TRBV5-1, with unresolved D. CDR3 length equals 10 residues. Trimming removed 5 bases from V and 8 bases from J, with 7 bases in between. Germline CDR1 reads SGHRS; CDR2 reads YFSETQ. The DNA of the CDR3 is TGCGCCAGCAGGGCGGGAGGCTACACCTTC. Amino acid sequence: CASRAGGYTF.

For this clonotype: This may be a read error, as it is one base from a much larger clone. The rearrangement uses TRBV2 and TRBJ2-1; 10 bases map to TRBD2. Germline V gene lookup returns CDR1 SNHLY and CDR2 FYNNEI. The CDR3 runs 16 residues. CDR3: CASSSGLADSYDEQFF. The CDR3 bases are TGTGCCAGCAGCTCAGGACTAGCGGACTCCTACGATGAGCAGTTCTTC.